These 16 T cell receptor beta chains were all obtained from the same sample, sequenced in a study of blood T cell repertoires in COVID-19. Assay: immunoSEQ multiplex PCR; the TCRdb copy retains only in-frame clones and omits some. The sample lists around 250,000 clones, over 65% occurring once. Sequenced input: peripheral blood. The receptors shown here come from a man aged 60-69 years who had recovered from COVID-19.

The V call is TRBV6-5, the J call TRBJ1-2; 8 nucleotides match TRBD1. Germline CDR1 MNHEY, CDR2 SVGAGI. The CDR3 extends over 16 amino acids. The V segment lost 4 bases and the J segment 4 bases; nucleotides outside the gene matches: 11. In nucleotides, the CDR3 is TGTGCCAGCAGTTTAAATCAGGGGGCGAGCCTCTATGGCTACACCTTC. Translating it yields CASSLNQGASLYGYTF.

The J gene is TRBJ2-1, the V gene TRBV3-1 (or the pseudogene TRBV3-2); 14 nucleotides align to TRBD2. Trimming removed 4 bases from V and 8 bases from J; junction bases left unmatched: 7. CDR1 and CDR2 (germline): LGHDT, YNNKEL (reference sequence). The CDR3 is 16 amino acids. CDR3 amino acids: CASSRPTSGGAYEQFF. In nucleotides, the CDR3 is TGTGCCAGCAGCCGGCCGACTAGCGGGGGGGCCTATGAGCAGTTCTTC.

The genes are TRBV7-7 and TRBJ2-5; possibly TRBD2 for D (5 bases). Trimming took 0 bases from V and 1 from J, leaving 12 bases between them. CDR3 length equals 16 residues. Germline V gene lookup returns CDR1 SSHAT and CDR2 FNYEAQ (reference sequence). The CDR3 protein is CASSLAAGGPQETQYF. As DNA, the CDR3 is TGTGCCAGCAGCTTAGCGGCGGGCGGACCCCAAGAGACCCAGTACTTC.

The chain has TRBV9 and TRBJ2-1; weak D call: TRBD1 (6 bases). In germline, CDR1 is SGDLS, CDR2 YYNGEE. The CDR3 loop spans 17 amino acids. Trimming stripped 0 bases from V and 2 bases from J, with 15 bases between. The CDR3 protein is CASSVELRQGTYNEQFF. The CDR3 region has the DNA TGTGCCAGCAGCGTAGAGCTGCGGCAGGGGACCTACAATGAGCAGTTCTTC.

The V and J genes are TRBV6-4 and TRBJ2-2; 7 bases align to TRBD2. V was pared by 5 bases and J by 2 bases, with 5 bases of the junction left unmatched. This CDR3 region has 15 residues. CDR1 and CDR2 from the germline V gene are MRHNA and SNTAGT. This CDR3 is CASSSSGKNTGELFF. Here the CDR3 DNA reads TGTGCCAGCAGTTCTAGCGGAAAAAACACCGGGGAGCTGTTTTTT.

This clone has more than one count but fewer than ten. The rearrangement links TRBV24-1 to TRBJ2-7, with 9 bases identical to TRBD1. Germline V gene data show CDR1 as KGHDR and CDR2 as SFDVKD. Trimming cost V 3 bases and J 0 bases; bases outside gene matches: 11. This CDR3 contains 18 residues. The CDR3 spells CATSDELPGTGPSYEQYF. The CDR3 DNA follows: TGTGCCACCAGTGATGAACTTCCCGGGACAGGGCCCTCCTACGAGCAGTACTTC.

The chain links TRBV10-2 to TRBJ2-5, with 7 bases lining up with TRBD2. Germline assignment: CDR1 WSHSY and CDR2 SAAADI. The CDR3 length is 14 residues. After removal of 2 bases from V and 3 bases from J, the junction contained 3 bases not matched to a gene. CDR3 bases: TGCGCCAGCAGTGAGGCAGGACTAGAAGAGACCCAGTACTTC. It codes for CASSEAGLEETQYF.

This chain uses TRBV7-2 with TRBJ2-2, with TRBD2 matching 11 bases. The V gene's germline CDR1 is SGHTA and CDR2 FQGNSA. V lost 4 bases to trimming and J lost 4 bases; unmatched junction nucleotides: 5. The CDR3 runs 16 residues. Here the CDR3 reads CASSSSGGIPTGELFF. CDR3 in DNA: TGTGCCAGCAGCTCTAGCGGGGGGATTCCCACCGGGGAGCTGTTTTTT. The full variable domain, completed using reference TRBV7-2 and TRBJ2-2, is GAGVSQSPSNKVTEKGKDVELRCDPISGHTALYWYRQSLGQGLEFLIYFQGNSAPDKSGLPSDRFSAERTGGSVSTLTIQRTQQEDSAVYLCASSSSGGIPTGELFFGEGSRLTVL.

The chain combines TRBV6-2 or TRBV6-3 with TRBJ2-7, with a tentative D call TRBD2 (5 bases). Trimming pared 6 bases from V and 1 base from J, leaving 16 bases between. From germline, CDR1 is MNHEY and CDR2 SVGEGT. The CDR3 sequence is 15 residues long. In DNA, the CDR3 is TGTGCCAGCAGCCCCACGAGCCGGAGGTCCTACGAGCAGTACTTC. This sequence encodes CASSPTSRRSYEQYF.

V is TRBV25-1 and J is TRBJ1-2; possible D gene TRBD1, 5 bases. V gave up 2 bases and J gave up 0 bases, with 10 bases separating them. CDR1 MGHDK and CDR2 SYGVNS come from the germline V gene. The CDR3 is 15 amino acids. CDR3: CASSETGAANYGYTF. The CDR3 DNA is TGTGCCAGCAGTGAAACAGGTGCTGCTAACTATGGCTACACCTTC.

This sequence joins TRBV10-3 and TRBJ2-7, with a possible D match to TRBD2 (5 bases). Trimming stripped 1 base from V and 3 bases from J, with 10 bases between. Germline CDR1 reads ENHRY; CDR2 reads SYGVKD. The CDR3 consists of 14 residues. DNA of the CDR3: TGTGCCATCAGTGAGTTGAGGGTAGGCTACGAGCAGTACTTC. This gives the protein CAISELRVGYEQYF.

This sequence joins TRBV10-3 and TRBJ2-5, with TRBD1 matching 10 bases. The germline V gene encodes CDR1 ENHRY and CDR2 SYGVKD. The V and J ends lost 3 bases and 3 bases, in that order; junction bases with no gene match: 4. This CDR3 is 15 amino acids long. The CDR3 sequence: CAISEGTGVKETQYF. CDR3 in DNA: TGTGCCATCAGTGAAGGGACAGGGGTAAAAGAGACCCAGTACTTC.

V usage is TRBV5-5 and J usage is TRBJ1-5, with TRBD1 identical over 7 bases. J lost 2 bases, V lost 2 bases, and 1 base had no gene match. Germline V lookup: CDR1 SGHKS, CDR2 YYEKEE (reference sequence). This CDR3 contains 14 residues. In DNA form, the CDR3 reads TGTGCCAGCAGCTTCGGACAGGGCAATCAGCCCCAGCATTTT. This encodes CASSFGQGNQPQHF. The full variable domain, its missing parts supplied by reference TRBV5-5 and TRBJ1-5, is DAGVTQSPTHLIKTRGQQVTLRCSPISGHKSVSWYQQVLGQGPQFIFQYYEKEERGRGNFPDRFSARQFPNYSSELNVNALLLGDSALYLCASSFGQGNQPQHFGDGTRLSIL.

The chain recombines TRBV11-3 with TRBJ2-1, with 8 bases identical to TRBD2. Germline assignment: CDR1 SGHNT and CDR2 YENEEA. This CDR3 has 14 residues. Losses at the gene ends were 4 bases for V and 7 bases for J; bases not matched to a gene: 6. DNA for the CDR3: TGTGCCAGCAGCTCAGGGACTAGGGGAAATGAGCAGTTCTTC. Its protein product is CASSSGTRGNEQFF.

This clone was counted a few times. The CDR3 nucleotides are TGTGCCAGCTCCACACGGACATCCACAGATACGCAGTATTTT. It yields the protein CASSTRTSTDTQYF. The rearrangement uses TRBV18 and TRBJ2-3; TRBD1 might be the D (5 bases). The CDR3 is 14 amino acids. Trimming pared 6 bases from V and 2 bases from J, leaving 12 bases between. CDR1 is KGHSH and CDR2 is LQKENI in the germline V gene. Full variable domain (missing parts from reference TRBV18 and TRBJ2-3): NAGVMQNPRHLVRRRGQEARLRCSPMKGHSHVYWYRQLPEEGLKFMVYLQKENIIDESGMPKERFSAEFPKEGPSILRIQQVVRGDSAAYFCASSTRTSTDTQYFGPGTRLTVL.

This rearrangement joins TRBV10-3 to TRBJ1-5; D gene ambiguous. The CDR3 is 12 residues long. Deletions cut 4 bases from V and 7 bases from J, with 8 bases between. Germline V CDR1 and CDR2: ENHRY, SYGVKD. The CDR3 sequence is CAISAPGQPQHF. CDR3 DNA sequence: TGTGCCATCAGTGCCCCGGGGCAGCCCCAGCATTTT.